The clone carrying this T cell receptor beta chain was found a few times. Its antigen is undetermined. The data were obtained in a study of cytomegalovirus exposure and HLA in healthy donors. Germline V gene sequence: CDR1 LNHDA, CDR2 SQIVND (reference sequence). The length of the CDR3 is 14 residues. The trim removed 5 bases at V and 4 bases at J, leaving 4 bases unmatched. Overall study results and limits: Later on, a genetic analysis was performed. It linked a missense variant in DCLRE1C with V- and J-gene trimming of TCR beta. Associated with HLA alleles at 0.05 false discovery rate in a later analysis were 17,000 or so TCR beta sequences.

PCR employed 60 Vbeta and 13 Jbeta primers. Data came from immunoSEQ multiplex PCR; TCRdb stores just in-frame clones and leaves some out. The sample includes approximately 190,000 clones, approximately 80% of them seen just once. This receptor was obtained from a woman between 18 and 29 years old in good health and CMV-seropositive. The sequenced sample consisted of PBMCs. The genes are TRBV19 and TRBJ2-7, with TRBD2 identical over 11 bases. The CDR3 nucleotides read TGTGCCAGTAGTGCGACTAGCGGGGATTACGAGCAGTACTTC. Translating gives CASSATSGDYEQYF.